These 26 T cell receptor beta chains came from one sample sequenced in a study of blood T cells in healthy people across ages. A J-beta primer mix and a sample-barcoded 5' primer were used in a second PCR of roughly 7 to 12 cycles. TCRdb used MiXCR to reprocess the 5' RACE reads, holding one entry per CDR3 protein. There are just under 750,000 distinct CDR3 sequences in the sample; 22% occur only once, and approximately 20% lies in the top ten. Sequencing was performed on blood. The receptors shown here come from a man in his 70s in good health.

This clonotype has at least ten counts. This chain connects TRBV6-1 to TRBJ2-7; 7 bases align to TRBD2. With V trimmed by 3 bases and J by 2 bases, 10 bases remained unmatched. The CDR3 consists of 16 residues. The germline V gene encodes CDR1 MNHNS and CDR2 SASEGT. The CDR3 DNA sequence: TGTGCCAGCAGTGACAGGGAGGGAGACTCAACCTACGAGCAGTACGTC. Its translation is CASSDREGDSTYEQYV.

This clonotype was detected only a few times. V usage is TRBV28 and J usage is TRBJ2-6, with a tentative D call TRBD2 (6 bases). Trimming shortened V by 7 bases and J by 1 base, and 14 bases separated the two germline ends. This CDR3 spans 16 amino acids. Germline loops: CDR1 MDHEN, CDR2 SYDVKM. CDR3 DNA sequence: TGTGCCAGCACTAGCGCGTTTATTTCTGGGGCCAACGTCCTGACTTTC. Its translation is CASTSAFISGANVLTF.

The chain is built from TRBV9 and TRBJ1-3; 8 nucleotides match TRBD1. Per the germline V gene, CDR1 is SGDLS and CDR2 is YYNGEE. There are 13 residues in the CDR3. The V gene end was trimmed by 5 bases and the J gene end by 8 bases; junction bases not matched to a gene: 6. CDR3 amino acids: CASSAGQGHTIYF. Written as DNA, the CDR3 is TGTGCCAGCAGTGCCGGACAGGGCCACACCATATATTTT.

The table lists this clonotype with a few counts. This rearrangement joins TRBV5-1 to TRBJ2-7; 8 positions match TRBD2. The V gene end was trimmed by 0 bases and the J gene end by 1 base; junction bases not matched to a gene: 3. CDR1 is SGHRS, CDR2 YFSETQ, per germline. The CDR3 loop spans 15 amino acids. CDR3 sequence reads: CASSLDGTRSYEQYV. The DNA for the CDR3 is TGCGCCAGCAGCTTGGACGGGACTAGATCCTACGAGCAGTACGTC.

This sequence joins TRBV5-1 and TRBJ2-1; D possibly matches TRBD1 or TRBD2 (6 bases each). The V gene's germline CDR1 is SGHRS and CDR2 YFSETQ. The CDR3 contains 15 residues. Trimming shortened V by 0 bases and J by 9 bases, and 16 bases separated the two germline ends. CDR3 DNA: TGCGCCAGCAGCTTGGTCGTTACGGGGGCGAGTGAGCAGTTCTTC. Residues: CASSLVVTGASEQFF.

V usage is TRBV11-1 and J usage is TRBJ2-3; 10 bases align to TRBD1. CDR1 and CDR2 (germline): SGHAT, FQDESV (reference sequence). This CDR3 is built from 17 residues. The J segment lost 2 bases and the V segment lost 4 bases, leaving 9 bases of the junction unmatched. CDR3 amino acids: CASSYGQGGLVTDTQYF. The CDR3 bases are TGTGCCAGCAGCTACGGACAGGGGGGCCTTGTCACAGATACGCAGTATTTT.

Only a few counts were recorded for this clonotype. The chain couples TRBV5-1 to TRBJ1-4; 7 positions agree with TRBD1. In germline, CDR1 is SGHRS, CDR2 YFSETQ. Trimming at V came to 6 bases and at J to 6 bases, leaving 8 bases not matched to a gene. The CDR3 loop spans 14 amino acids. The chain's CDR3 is CASTPGGGYEKLFF. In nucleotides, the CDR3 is TGCGCCAGCACCCCTGGAGGGGGCTATGAAAAACTGTTTTTT.

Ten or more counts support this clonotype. The CDR3 nucleotides are TGTGCCAGCCACTTACAGGGCCGGAGCACTGAAGCTTTCTTT. Encoded protein: CASHLQGRSTEAFF. The chain uses TRBV28 and TRBJ1-1; a weak D match, TRBD1 (6 bases). Germline V gene sequence: CDR1 MDHEN, CDR2 SYDVKM. CDR3 length equals 14 residues. V was trimmed by 8 bases and J by 4 bases, leaving 17 bases between them.

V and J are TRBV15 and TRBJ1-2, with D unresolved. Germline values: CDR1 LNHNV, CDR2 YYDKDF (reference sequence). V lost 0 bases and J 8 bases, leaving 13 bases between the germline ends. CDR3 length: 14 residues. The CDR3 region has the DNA TGTGCCACCAGCAGAGAAAGAGCGGAGGAGGGCTACACCTTC. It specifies CATSRERAEEGYTF.

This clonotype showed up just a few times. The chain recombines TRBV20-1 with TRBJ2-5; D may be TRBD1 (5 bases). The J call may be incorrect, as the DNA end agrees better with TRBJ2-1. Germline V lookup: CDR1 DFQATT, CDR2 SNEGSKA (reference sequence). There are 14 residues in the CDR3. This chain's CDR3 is CSARSVRASNEQFF. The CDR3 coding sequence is TGCAGTGCTAGATCGGTCAGGGCGTCCAATGAGCAGTTCTTC.

The CDR3 sequence: CATSRTSGDPTDTQYF. The CDR3 coding sequence is TGTGCCACCAGTCGAACTAGCGGCGACCCCACAGATACGCAGTATTTT. The chain has TRBV24-1 and TRBJ2-3; 8 bases are shared with TRBD2. Germline V gene lookup returns CDR1 KGHDR and CDR2 SFDVKD. This CDR3 has 16 residues. Trimming cost V 6 bases and J 2 bases; bases outside gene matches: 9.

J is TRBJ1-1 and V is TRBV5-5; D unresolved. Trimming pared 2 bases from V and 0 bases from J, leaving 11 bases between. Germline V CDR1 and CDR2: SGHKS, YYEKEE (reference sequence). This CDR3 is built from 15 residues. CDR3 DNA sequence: TGTGCCAGCAGCTTCGACCCAGACATGAACACTGAAGCTTTCTTT. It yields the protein CASSFDPDMNTEAFF.

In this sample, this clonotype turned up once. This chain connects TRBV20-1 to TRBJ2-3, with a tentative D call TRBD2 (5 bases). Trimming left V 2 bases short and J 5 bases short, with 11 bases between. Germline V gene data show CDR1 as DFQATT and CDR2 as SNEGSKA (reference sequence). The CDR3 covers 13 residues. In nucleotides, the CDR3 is TGCAGTGCTAGACGCGGGTCCGGAGATACGCAGTATTTT. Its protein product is CSARRGSGDTQYF.

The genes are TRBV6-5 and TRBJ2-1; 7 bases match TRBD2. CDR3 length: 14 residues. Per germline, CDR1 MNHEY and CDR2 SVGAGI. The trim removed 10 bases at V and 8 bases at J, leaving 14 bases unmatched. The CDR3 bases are TGTGCCACCCTTAGCGGGTGGTCGGGGGATGAGCAGTTCTTC. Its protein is CATLSGWSGDEQFF.

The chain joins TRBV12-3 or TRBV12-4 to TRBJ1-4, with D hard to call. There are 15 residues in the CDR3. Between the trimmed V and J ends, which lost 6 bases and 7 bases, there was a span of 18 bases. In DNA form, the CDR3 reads TGTGCCAGCAGCCTACTCAACGTAACCCCTGAAAAACTGTTTTTT. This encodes CASSLLNVTPEKLFF.

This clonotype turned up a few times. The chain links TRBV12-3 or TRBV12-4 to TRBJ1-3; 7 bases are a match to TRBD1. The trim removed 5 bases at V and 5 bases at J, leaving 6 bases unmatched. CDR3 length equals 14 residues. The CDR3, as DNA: TGTGCCAGCAGTCACCTGACAGGGAGAAACACCATATATTTT. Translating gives CASSHLTGRNTIYF.

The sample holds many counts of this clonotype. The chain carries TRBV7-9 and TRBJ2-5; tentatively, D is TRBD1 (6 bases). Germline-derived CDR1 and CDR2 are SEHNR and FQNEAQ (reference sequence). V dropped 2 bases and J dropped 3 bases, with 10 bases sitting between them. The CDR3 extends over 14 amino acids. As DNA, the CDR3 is TGTGCCAGCAGCTTATGGGCAGGGGAAGAGACCCAGTACTTC. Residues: CASSLWAGEETQYF.

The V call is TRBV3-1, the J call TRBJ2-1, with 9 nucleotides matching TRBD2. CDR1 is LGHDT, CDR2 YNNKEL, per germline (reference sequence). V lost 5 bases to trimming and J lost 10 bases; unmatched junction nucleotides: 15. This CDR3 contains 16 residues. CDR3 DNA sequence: TGTGCCAGCAGCAGTCCGATCTTAGCGGGAGAGGGAGAGCAGTTCTTC. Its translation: CASSSPILAGEGEQFF.

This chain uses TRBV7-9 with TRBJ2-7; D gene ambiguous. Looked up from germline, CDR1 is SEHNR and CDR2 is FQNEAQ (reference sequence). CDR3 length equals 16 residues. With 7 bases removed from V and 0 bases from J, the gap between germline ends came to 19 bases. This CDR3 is CASTTLYNSNSYEQYF. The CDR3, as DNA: TGTGCCAGCACCACACTGTACAATTCAAACTCCTACGAGCAGTACTTC.

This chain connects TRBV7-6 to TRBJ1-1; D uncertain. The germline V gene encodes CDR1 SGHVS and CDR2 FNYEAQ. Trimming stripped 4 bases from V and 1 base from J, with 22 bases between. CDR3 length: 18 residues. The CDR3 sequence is CASSSETSPGRANTEAFF. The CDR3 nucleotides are TGTGCCAGCAGCTCGGAAACCTCCCCGGGCCGAGCGAACACTGAAGCTTTCTTT.

The CDR3 here is CAWSGGQGAIYGYTF. DNA of the CDR3: TGTGCCTGGAGTGGGGGACAGGGGGCCATCTATGGCTACACCTTC. The J gene is TRBJ1-2, the V gene TRBV30; 12 bases fit TRBD1. CDR1 and CDR2 from the germline V gene are GTSNPN and SVGIG (reference sequence). V shed 1 base, J shed 4 bases, and the junction held 4 bases outside the gene matches. The CDR3 is made up of 15 amino acids.

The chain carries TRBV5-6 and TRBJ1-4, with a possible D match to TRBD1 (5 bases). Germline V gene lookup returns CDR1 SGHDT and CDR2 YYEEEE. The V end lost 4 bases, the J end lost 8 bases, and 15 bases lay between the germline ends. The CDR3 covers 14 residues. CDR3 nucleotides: TGTGCCAGCAGCCTGAGTGGGGGGAGCGAAAAACTGTTTTTT. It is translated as CASSLSGGSEKLFF.

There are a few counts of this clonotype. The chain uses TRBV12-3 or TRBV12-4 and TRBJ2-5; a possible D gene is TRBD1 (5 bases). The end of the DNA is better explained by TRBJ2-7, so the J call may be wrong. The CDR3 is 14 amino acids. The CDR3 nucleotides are TGTGCCAGCACCGCCCTAGGGGCAGGGTTCGAGCAGTACTTC. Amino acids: CASTALGAGFEQYF.

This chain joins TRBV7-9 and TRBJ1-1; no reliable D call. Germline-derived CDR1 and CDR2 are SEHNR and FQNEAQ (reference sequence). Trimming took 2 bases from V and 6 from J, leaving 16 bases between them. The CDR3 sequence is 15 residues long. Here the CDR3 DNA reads TGTGCCAGCAGCTTAACCCCCCTCCAAGTCTCTGAAGCTTTCTTT. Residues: CASSLTPLQVSEAFF.

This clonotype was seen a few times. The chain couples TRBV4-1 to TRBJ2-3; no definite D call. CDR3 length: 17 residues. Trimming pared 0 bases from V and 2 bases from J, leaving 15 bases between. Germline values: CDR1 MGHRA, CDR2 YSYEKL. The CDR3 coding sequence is TGCGCCAGCAGCCAAGAAGAGACCATTCGGGTCACAGATACGCAGTATTTT. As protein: CASSQEETIRVTDTQYF.

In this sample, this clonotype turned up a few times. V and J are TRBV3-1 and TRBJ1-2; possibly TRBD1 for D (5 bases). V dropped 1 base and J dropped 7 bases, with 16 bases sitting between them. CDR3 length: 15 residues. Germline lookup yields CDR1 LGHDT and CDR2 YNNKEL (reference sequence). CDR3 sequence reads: CASSQGQNRRLGYTF. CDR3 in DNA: TGTGCCAGCAGCCAAGGACAGAATCGTCGGCTTGGCTACACCTTC.